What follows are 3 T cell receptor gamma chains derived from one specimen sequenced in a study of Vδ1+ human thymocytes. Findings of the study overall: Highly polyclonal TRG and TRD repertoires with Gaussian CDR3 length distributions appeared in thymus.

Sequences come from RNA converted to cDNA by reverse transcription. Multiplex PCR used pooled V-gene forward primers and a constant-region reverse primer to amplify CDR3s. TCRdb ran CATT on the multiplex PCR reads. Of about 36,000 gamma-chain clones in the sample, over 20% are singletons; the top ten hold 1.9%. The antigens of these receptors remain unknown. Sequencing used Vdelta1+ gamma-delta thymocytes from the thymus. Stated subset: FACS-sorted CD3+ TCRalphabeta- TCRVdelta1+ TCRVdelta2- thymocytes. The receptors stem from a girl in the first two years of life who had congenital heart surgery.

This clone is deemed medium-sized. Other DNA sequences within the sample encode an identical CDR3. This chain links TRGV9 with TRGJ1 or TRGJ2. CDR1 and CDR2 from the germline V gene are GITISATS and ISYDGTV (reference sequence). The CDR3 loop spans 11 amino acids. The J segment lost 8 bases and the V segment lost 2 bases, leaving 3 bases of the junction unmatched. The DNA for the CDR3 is TGTGCCTTGTGGGAGGGGAATAAGAAACTCTTT. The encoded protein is CALWEGNKKLF.

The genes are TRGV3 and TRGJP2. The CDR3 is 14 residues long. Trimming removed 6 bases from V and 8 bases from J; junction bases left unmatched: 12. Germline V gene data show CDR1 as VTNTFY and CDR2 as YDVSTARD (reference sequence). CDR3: CATWTWGGDWIKTF. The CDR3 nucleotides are TGTGCCACCTGGACGTGGGGGGGAGATTGGATCAAGACGTTT.

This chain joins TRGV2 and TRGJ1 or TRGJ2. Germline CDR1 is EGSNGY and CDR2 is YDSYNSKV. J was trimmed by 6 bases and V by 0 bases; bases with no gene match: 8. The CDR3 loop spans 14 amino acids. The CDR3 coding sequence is TGTGCCACCTGGGACGGGCGATTCCCTTATAAGAAACTCTTT. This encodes CATWDGRFPYKKLF.